The 3 T cell receptor beta chains in this list originate from one sample, sequenced in a study of vaccination effects on CD4 cells after COVID-19. No antigen is known for these receptors. Prior to sequencing, the ViraFEST assay stimulated PBMC with viral peptide pools, which expanded the antigen-specific CD4+ T cells. It was after 10 days of culture that CD4+ T cells were isolated. PCR showed that the person got SARS-CoV-2 infection at some point between March and December 2020. Assay: immunoSEQ multiplex PCR; the TCRdb copy retains only in-frame clones and omits some. This table has approximately 30,000 clones, under 80% appearing once. The specimen was CD4+ T cells from PBMCs cultured with a peptide pool, collected before COVID-19 vaccination. All receptors derive from a human donor who had a prior SARS-CoV-2 infection.

The V gene is TRBV2, the J gene TRBJ2-7; D could derive from TRBD1 or TRBD2 (5 bases each). Trimming took 4 bases from V and 3 from J, leaving 10 bases between them. CDR3 length equals 13 residues. Germline V gene data show CDR1 as SNHLY and CDR2 as FYNNEI. CDR3 bases: TGTGCCAGCAGTGCGGGACCGAGCTACGAGCAGTACTTC. Translation: CASSAGPSYEQYF.

This clone was seen more than once but under ten times. The chain combines TRBV5-1 with TRBJ1-2; D is unresolved. CDR3 size: 14 residues. V was pared by 6 bases and J by 3 bases, with 15 bases between. CDR1 is SGHRS and CDR2 is YFSETQ in the germline V gene. The CDR3 sequence: CASNSVLGDYGYTF. The CDR3 nucleotides read TGCGCCAGCAACTCGGTTCTGGGTGACTATGGCTACACCTTC.

V gene TRBV19 combines with J gene TRBJ2-6; weak D call: TRBD1 (5 bases). The V gene's germline CDR1 is LNHDA and CDR2 SQIVND (reference sequence). Trimming pared 1 base from V and 0 bases from J, leaving 10 bases between. CDR3 size: 17 residues. The chain's CDR3 is CASSIGGSASGANVLTF. In DNA form, the CDR3 reads TGTGCCAGTAGTATAGGGGGCTCCGCCTCTGGGGCCAACGTCCTGACTTTC.